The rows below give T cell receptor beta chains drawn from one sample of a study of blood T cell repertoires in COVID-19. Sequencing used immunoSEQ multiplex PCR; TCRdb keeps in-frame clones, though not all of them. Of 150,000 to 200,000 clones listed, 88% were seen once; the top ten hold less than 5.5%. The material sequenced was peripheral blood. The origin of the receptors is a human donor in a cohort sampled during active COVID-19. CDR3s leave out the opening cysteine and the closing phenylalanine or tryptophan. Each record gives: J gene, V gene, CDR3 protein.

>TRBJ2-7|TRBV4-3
ASSQDWSSGSPYEQY
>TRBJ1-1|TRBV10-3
AISESRLRQGALNTEAF
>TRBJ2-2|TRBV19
ASSIVQTSPGELF
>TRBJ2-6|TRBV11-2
ASSVRDRAGGGANVLT
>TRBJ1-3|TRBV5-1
ASSPFGGAGNTIY
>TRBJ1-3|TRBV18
ASSPPGRGNTIY
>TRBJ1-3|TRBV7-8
ASSLDRPTISGNTIY
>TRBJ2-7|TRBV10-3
AISQAGRDRGSYEQY
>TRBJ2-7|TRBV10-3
AIRGDRATEQY
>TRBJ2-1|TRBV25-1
ASSPTGGNVIYEQF
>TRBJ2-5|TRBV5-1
ASRAGTGPETQY
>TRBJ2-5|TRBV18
ASSPSAQETQY
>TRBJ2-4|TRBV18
ASSPPTGENIQY
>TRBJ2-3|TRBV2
ASRLLAGGEDTQY
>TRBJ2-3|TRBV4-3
ASSLGASGPQDTQY
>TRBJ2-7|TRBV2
ASSEGTGVYEQY
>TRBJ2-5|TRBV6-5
ASRTEETQY
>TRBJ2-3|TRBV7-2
ASSFASPPDTQY
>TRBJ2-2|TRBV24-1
ATSGGQGNTGELF
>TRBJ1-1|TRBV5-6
ASSLLLNTEAF
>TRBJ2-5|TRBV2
ASSGDNETQY
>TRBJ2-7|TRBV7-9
ASSSYRGLTTSGTYEQY
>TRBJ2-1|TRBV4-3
ASSQQGSSYNEQF
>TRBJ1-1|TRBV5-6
ASTRRKFYEDTEAF
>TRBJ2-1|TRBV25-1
ASSAQGSYNEQF
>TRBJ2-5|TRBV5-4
ASSPDRNQETQY
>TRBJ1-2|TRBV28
ASRIPHGQSNYGYT
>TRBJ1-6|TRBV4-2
ASSQDPRAENSPLH
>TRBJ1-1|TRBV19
ASSMFSRAF
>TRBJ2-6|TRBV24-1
ATSDSGRGPGANVLT